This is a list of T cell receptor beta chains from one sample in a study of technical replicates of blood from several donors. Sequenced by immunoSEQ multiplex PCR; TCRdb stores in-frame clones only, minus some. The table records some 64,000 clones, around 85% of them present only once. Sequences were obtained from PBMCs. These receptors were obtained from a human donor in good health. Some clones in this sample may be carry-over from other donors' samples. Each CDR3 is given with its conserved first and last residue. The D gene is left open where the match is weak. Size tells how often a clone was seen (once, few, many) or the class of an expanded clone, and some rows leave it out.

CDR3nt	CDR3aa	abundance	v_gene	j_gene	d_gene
TGTGCCAGCAGTCGGGGACTAGCGGGACTATCCCCCCAAGAGACCCAGTACTTC	CASSRGLAGLSPQETQYF	NA	TRBV5-6	TRBJ2-5	TRBD2
TGTGCCAGCAGGTCGAGGAGGGGCGGTGAAGAGACCCAGTACTTC	CASRSRRGGEETQYF	NA	TRBV2	TRBJ2-5	NA
TGTGCCAGCAGCTTAGAGGGGTCTGGAAACACCATATATTTT	CASSLEGSGNTIYF	NA	TRBV13	TRBJ1-3	NA
TGTGCCAGCTCACCAAGGGCCGGGACCTCGGGAGGCTACGAGCAGTACTTC	CASSPRAGTSGGYEQYF	NA	TRBV18	TRBJ2-7	TRBD2
TGTGCCAGCAGGGACCTTAGCGTCTCCTACGAGCAGTACTTC	CASRDLSVSYEQYF	NA	TRBV6-1	TRBJ2-7	NA
TGTGCCAGCAGCTTAAAACTAGCGGGGGTTGGTGAGCAGTTCTTC	CASSLKLAGVGEQFF	NA	TRBV5-4	TRBJ2-1	TRBD2
TGTGCCAGTAGTATACTGGGGGCGGACACTGAAGCTTTCTTT	CASSILGADTEAFF	NA	TRBV19	TRBJ1-1	NA
TGTGCCAGTAGGAAGGGACAGGGGGCGAATCAGCCCCAGCATTTT	CASRKGQGANQPQHF	NA	TRBV19	TRBJ1-5	TRBD1
TGCAGCGTCGTGCACTACGAGCGGGGGGACTCCGTTTTCTTC	CSVVHYERGDSVFF	NA	TRBV29-1	TRBJ2-1	TRBD2
TGTGCCAGTAGTATACTTTGGAGAACTAGCGGAGATATACAAGAGACCCAGTACTTC	CASSILWRTSGDIQETQYF	NA	TRBV19	TRBJ2-5	TRBD2
TGCGCCAGCAGTCTCCCCGGGGGGGAGACCCAGTACTTC	CASSLPGGETQYF	NA	TRBV4-3	TRBJ2-5	TRBD2
TGCGCCAGCAGCCAAGGTGTAGGGGGGAACACCGGGGAGCTGTTTTTT	CASSQGVGGNTGELFF	NA	TRBV4-1	TRBJ2-2	NA
TGTGCCAGCAGCTCACGTAGCGGGAGTGGGTCCGGGGAGCTGTTTTTT	CASSSRSGSGSGELFF	NA	TRBV7-2	TRBJ2-2	TRBD2
TGTGCCAGCAGGGAGACAGGGGGAGTTCAGCCCCAGCATTTT	CASRETGGVQPQHF	NA	TRBV2	TRBJ1-5	TRBD1
TGTGCCAGCAGCAGGGGGCAAAACACTGAAGCTTTCTTT	CASSRGQNTEAFF	once	TRBV6-1	TRBJ1-1	TRBD1
TGCGCCAGCAGCGGGGACAGGGGGAATTCACCCCTCCACTTT	CASSGDRGNSPLHF	NA	TRBV5-1	TRBJ1-6	TRBD1
TGTGCCAGCAGCGTACAGGGGGGGGCAGATACGCAGTATTTT	CASSVQGGADTQYF	NA	TRBV13	TRBJ2-3	NA
TGTGCCAGCAGTGATTCGGCAGGCTATGGCTACACCTTC	CASSDSAGYGYTF	NA	TRBV6-1	TRBJ1-2	NA
TGCGCCAGTACGAGCTCCTATAATTCACCCCTCCACTTT	CASTSSYNSPLHF	NA	TRBV5-1	TRBJ1-6	NA
TGTGCCAGCTCCCAGGTTTCGTCGGCCAAAAACATTCAGTACTTC	CASSQVSSAKNIQYF	NA	TRBV27	TRBJ2-4	NA
TGTGCCAGCAGCTTCGGGACAGGGTTGTGGGAGCAGTACTTC	CASSFGTGLWEQYF	NA	TRBV5-5	TRBJ2-7	TRBD1
TGTGCCAGCCTAAAGGGGGGGTCATACAATGAGCAGTTCTTC	CASLKGGSYNEQFF	NA	TRBV6-6	TRBJ2-1	NA
TGTGCCAGCAGCCCAGGTTCCGAGCAGTACTTC	CASSPGSEQYF	NA	TRBV7-2	TRBJ2-7	NA
TGTGCCACGAGTATGCAGGGTCCAGATACGCAGTATTTT	CATSMQGPDTQYF	once	TRBV30	TRBJ2-3	NA
TGTGCCAGCAGCTTACAGGGGGCGGATGGCTACACCTTC	CASSLQGADGYTF	NA	TRBV5-4	TRBJ1-2	TRBD1
TGTGCCAGCAGGCCCAGGGGAACCTCCTACGAGCAGTACTTC	CASRPRGTSYEQYF	once	TRBV28	TRBJ2-7	NA
TGTGCCAGCAGCCCCCGACAGGACGGTAATTCACCCCTCCACTTT	CASSPRQDGNSPLHF	NA	TRBV7-9	TRBJ1-6	NA
TGTGCCAGCAGGCCCCGAACTACGGGGGTACACGAGCAGTACTTC	CASRPRTTGVHEQYF	NA	TRBV6-1	TRBJ2-7	NA
TGTGCCAGCAGTAGAGGGGGGGATGGGGTCGAGCAGTACTTC	CASSRGGDGVEQYF	NA	TRBV6-5	TRBJ2-7	NA
TGTGCTAGTGCCCCTTTGGATCTTAAGCGGGGCGAGCAGTACTTC	CASAPLDLKRGEQYF	NA	TRBV12-5	TRBJ2-7	TRBD2
TGCAGTGCAAACAGGGACAATGAGCAGTTCTTC	CSANRDNEQFF	NA	TRBV20-1	TRBJ2-1	NA
TGCGCCAGCAGCCATTTAGCGGGAGGCTACAATGAGCAGTTCTTC	CASSHLAGGYNEQFF	NA	TRBV4-1	TRBJ2-1	TRBD2
TGTGCCAGCAAAACGGGACTAGGGGATGTCGAGGCCCAGTACTTC	CASKTGLGDVEAQYF	NA	TRBV6-1	TRBJ2-5	TRBD2
TGTGCCAGCAGCCCGGGGGGGCACAATGAGCAGTTCTTC	CASSPGGHNEQFF	NA	TRBV14	TRBJ2-1	TRBD2
TGTGCCAGCAGCTTACTGGGCCTGAACACTGAAGCTTTCTTT	CASSLLGLNTEAFF	NA	TRBV7-2	TRBJ1-1	NA
TGTGCCAGTAGTATATCCACGGGACAGGGGGCATATGGCTACACCTTC	CASSISTGQGAYGYTF	once	TRBV19	TRBJ1-2	TRBD1